This TCR beta chain is from a study of shared clonotypes between healthy human individuals. This clone was counted many times. Its antigen is not known. Those who donated were healthy HIV-negative adults, with no recent acute infections or vaccinations reported. CD45RA+ naive and CD45RA-negative memory subsets were separated from CD4+ cells. Data came from immunoSEQ multiplex PCR; TCRdb stores just in-frame clones and leaves some out. The sample lists roughly 330,000 clones, about 74% occurring once. Germline V lookup: CDR1 SEHNR, CDR2 FQNEAQ (reference sequence). The CDR3 covers 15 residues. V lost 3 bases and J 10 bases, leaving 19 bases between the germline ends. General observations from the study: Donor scarcity curtailed the genetic and exposure-history diversity represented herein. Though the depth was large, rarefaction showed that sorted-subset sequencing was incomplete.

The sequence derives from a man aged 25 to 40 in good health. Sequenced: memory CD4+ T cells sorted from blood. This sample's subset: CD45RA-negative fraction. The chain links TRBV7-9 to TRBJ2-1, with D unclear. CDR3 DNA: TGTGCCAGCAGCTTCCCTTGGCCCCCCCTCACCGAGCAGTTCTTC. Translating gives CASSFPWPPLTEQFF.